These 9 T cell receptor beta chains came from one sample sequenced in a study of T cell changes during pregnancy in multiple sclerosis. Assay used: immunoSEQ multiplex PCR; TCRdb lists only in-frame clones, some missing. The table lists tens of thousands of clones, 85% to 95% of them singletons, with roughly 2.8% in the top ten. Sample: peripheral blood, taken in the third trimester of pregnancy. Source of these receptors: a female donor in good health, enrolled as a control in a pregnancy study.

The chain couples TRBV9 to TRBJ1-3; D possibly corresponds to TRBD1 (5 bases). Germline CDR1 and CDR2: SGDLS and YYNGEE. The CDR3 length is 15 residues. V lost 2 bases to trimming and J lost 8 bases, with 17 bases between them. CDR3 DNA: TGTGCCAGCAGCGTTGGTCAGGGCCCCGGAGACACCATATATTTT. Protein: CASSVGQGPGDTIYF.

V and J are TRBV29-1 and TRBJ2-1; 14 nucleotides match TRBD2. Germline CDR1 SQVTM, CDR2 ANQGSEA. V lost 7 bases to trimming and J lost 9 bases; unmatched junction nucleotides: 8. The CDR3 is 14 residues long. CDR3 amino acids: CSGQTSGRAGEQFF. The DNA of the CDR3 is TGCAGCGGGCAGACTAGCGGGAGGGCCGGTGAGCAGTTCTTC.

The chain carries TRBV5-5 and TRBJ1-1; D is unresolved. CDR1 SGHKS and CDR2 YYEKEE come from the germline V gene (reference sequence). The CDR3 extends over 13 amino acids. The V gene lost 6 bases and the J gene lost 0 bases, with 9 bases spanning the gap. This chain's CDR3 is CASTTLLNTEAFF. CDR3 in DNA: TGTGCCAGCACCACATTATTGAACACTGAAGCTTTCTTT.

The genes are TRBV9 and TRBJ2-3, with 13 bases that match TRBD2. After removal of 2 bases from V and 4 bases from J, the junction contained 4 bases not matched to a gene. Germline assignment: CDR1 SGDLS and CDR2 YYNGEE. This CDR3 is built from 16 residues. CDR3 sequence (DNA): TGTGCCAGCAGCGTTACTAGCGGGGGGGCCTCAGATACGCAGTATTTT. Protein product: CASSVTSGGASDTQYF.

This chain links TRBV2 with TRBJ2-1; 8 nucleotides match TRBD2. Germline V lookup: CDR1 SNHLY, CDR2 FYNNEI. V shed 10 bases, J shed 13 bases, and the junction held 12 bases outside the gene matches. This CDR3 comprises 12 residues. Written as DNA, the CDR3 is TGTGCCACGGCAGGACTAGCTGTGGGCCAGTTCTTC. This codes for CATAGLAVGQFF.

The chain combines TRBV4-1 with TRBJ1-2; D gene uncertain. The V and J ends lost 0 bases and 7 bases respectively, with 6 bases between them. CDR1 is MGHRA and CDR2 is YSYEKL in the germline V gene. The CDR3 consists of 12 residues. The CDR3 protein is CASSQETAGYTF. CDR3 nucleotide sequence: TGCGCCAGCAGCCAAGAAACTGCTGGCTACACCTTC.

The chain joins TRBV4-2 to TRBJ2-1; 10 nucleotides match TRBD2. The germline gives CDR1 LGHNA, CDR2 YNFKEQ. CDR3 length: 16 amino acids. The V and J ends lost 2 bases and 2 bases, in that order; junction bases with no gene match: 3. The CDR3 is CASSQLAGATYNEQFF. CDR3 coding DNA: TGTGCCAGCAGCCAACTAGCGGGAGCCACCTACAATGAGCAGTTCTTC.

The V call is TRBV11-1, the J call TRBJ2-5; D perhaps matches TRBD2 (7 bases). The CDR3 has 14 residues. CDR1 and CDR2 from the germline V gene are SGHAT and FQDESV (reference sequence). V was clipped by 1 base and J by 5 bases, with 11 bases between them. The CDR3 region has the DNA TGTGCCAGCAGCTTAGGCGGGGGCCAGGAGACCCAGTACTTC. It yields the protein CASSLGGGQETQYF.

This chain links TRBV6-5 with TRBJ2-7; D is possibly TRBD2 (6 bases). Germline V gives CDR1 MNHEY, CDR2 SVGAGI. Trimming took 0 bases from V and 6 from J, leaving 12 bases between them. This CDR3 spans 14 amino acids. As DNA, the CDR3 is TGTGCCAGCAGTTACTCTAATGGGGGGAGCGAGCAGTACTTC. It translates to CASSYSNGGSEQYF.